This T cell receptor beta chain emerged from a study of neurological immune-mediated disorders. Findings of the study overall: HTLV-1-associated myelopathy had the most TCR clonal expansion, and multiple sclerosis had the least, less than healthy controls.

This clonotype was picked up many times. As yet, its antigen is unknown. MiXCR, applied by TCRdb to the 5' RACE reads, yields one record per CDR3 protein. This repertoire shows about 84,000 distinct CDR3 sequences, about 9.4% found once; its top ten account for about 1.8%. J gave up 7 bases and V 6 bases, and 9 bases lay outside the gene matches. The CDR3 runs 14 residues. Per the germline V gene, CDR1 is WSHSY and CDR2 is SAAADI. The rearrangement uses TRBV10-2 and TRBJ2-7, with 10 bases that match TRBD2. The receptor was derived from a man aged 35-49 years in good health. The sequenced material came from PBMCs. The CDR3 sequence is CASSGTSEIGEQYF. The CDR3 DNA is TGCGCCAGCAGCGGGACTAGCGAGATCGGGGAGCAGTACTTC.